These 14 T cell receptor beta chains were sequenced from one sample in a study of T-cell reconstitution after alpha-beta-depleted transplantation in children. During its preparation, the TCRbeta library received unique molecular identifiers. TCRdb reprocessed the PCR reads via MiXCR and lists one record per CDR3 protein. The data hold hundreds of thousands of distinct CDR3 sequences, with 8% to 11% observed a single time. Sequences were derived from PBMCs from the stem cell graft donor, sampled from the stem cell graft. These receptors were taken from a human donor who donated a stem cell graft to a child with acute myeloid leukemia.

This clonotype has more than one count but fewer than ten. The chain employs TRBV28 and TRBJ2-7; D is possibly TRBD1 (6 bases). CDR3 length equals 16 residues. Trimming removed 5 bases from V and 0 bases from J, with 17 bases in between. Germline V lookup: CDR1 MDHEN, CDR2 SYDVKM. The CDR3 nucleotides are TGTGCCAGCAGTGCTCCCGGGGACACTTACTCCTACGAGCAGTACTTC. This encodes CASSAPGDTYSYEQYF.

This clonotype was observed a handful of times. The V gene is TRBV12-3 or TRBV12-4, the J gene TRBJ2-5, with 10 bases matching TRBD1. J lost 1 base, V lost 6 bases, and 11 bases had no gene match. The CDR3 extends over 17 amino acids. In nucleotides, the CDR3 is TGTGCCAGCAGCCTTATCCGGGACAGGGGACTCCAAGAGACCCAGTACTTC. Protein sequence: CASSLIRDRGLQETQYF.

This clonotype was observed a handful of times. J is TRBJ2-7 and V is TRBV27, with TRBD1 identical over 7 bases. Per the germline V gene, CDR1 is MNHEY and CDR2 is SMNVEV (reference sequence). Unmatched junction bases numbered 10, after V lost 5 bases and J lost 6 bases. The CDR3 runs 14 residues. The CDR3 region is CASSTADDRVEQYF. DNA for the CDR3: TGTGCCAGCAGTACCGCCGATGACAGGGTCGAGCAGTACTTC.

The rearrangement links TRBV5-5 to TRBJ1-4; D possibly corresponds to TRBD1 (6 bases). This CDR3 has 16 residues. The V and J ends lost 4 bases and 3 bases respectively, with 16 bases between them. Germline CDR1 is SGHKS and CDR2 is YYEKEE (reference sequence). CDR3 nucleotide sequence: TGTGCCAGCAGCGGAGAAACAGGGTTTGCTAATGAAAAACTGTTTTTT. As protein: CASSGETGFANEKLFF.

The chain joins TRBV29-1 to TRBJ2-7; 7 positions agree with TRBD1. Trimming took 6 bases from V and 6 from J; bases not matched to a gene: 11. CDR1 is SQVTM and CDR2 is ANQGSEA in the germline V gene. The CDR3 is made up of 13 amino acids. The CDR3 protein is CSVGTAPLGEQYF. The CDR3, as DNA: TGCAGCGTAGGGACAGCGCCTTTGGGCGAGCAGTACTTC.

In this sample, this clonotype turned up many times. The chain joins TRBV5-1 to TRBJ2-3; D remains unclear. The CDR3 covers 16 residues. V lost 3 bases to trimming and J lost 2 bases, with 16 bases between them. The germline gives CDR1 SGHRS, CDR2 YFSETQ. This CDR3 is CASSWGGNFNTDTQYF. The CDR3 coding sequence is TGCGCCAGCAGCTGGGGTGGAAACTTTAACACAGATACGCAGTATTTT. Combining the CDR3 with reference TRBV5-1 and TRBJ2-3 gives the whole variable domain KAGVTQTPRYLIKTRGQQVTLSCSPISGHRSVSWYQQTPGQGLQFLFEYFSETQRNKGNFPGRFSGRQFSNSRSEMNVSTLELGDSALYLCASSWGGNFNTDTQYFGPGTRLTVL.

This clonotype came up a few times. The chain carries TRBV20-1 and TRBJ2-7, with 8 bases that match TRBD2. With 3 bases clipped from V and 0 bases from J, the junction kept 7 bases outside the gene matches. The CDR3 runs to 15 residues. CDR1 and CDR2 from the germline V gene are DFQATT and SNEGSKA (reference sequence). The CDR3 DNA reads TGCAGTGCTAGGGCGGGAGGCACTATCTCCTACGAGCAGTACTTC. Translation: CSARAGGTISYEQYF.

This clonotype was counted a few times. This chain connects TRBV28 to TRBJ2-7; TRBD2 might be the D (5 bases). V lost 7 bases and J lost 2, with 15 bases in between. From germline, CDR1 is MDHEN and CDR2 SYDVKM. CDR3 length equals 14 residues. The CDR3 loop reads CASTDGLGPYEQYF. CDR3 nucleotide sequence: TGTGCCAGCACCGACGGACTCGGCCCCTACGAGCAGTACTTC. The full variable domain, with the rest looked up from reference TRBV28 and TRBJ2-7, is DVKVTQSSRYLVKRTGEKVFLECVQDMDHENMFWYRQDPGLGLRLIYFSYDVKMKEKGDIPEGYSVSREKKERFSLILESASTNQTSMYLCASTDGLGPYEQYFGPGTRLTVT.

This clonotype was picked up a small number of times. This rearrangement joins TRBV15 to TRBJ2-7; a weak D match, TRBD2 (6 bases). The germline V gene encodes CDR1 LNHNV and CDR2 YYDKDF (reference sequence). The CDR3 spans 16 residues. The V and J ends lost 3 bases and 0 bases respectively, with 15 bases between them. CDR3 bases: TGTGCCACCAGCAGGTACAGCGGGCAGGGCTCCTACGAGCAGTACTTC. Amino acids: CATSRYSGQGSYEQYF.

This clonotype was observed at least ten times. The chain is built from TRBV29-1 and TRBJ1-2; D remains ambiguous. The CDR3 is made up of 11 amino acids. Germline-derived CDR1 and CDR2 are SQVTM and ANQGSEA. Trimming stripped 3 bases from V and 4 bases from J, with 6 bases between. The CDR3 region is CSVEEAYGYTF. The CDR3 DNA reads as TGCAGCGTTGAGGAGGCCTATGGCTACACCTTC.

In this sample, this clonotype turned up many times. The chain carries TRBV5-1 and TRBJ2-1; D is possibly TRBD1 (6 bases). The CDR3 spans 15 residues. V was cut by 0 bases and J by 4 bases, with 11 bases left in between. Germline CDR1 is SGHRS and CDR2 is YFSETQ. The CDR3: CASSLEGQQYNEQFF. In DNA form, the CDR3 reads TGCGCCAGCAGCTTGGAGGGACAACAATACAATGAGCAGTTCTTC.

This clonotype was detected a few times. The rearrangement uses TRBV29-1 and TRBJ2-1; either TRBD1 or TRBD2 may supply D (5 bases each). The V end was cut by 4 bases, the J end by 7 bases, with 14 bases between. The V gene's germline CDR1 is SQVTM and CDR2 ANQGSEA. CDR3 length: 13 residues. The CDR3 sequence: CSVGGVFVNEQFF. CDR3 in DNA: TGCAGCGTTGGAGGGGTTTTTGTTAATGAGCAGTTCTTC.

The J gene is TRBJ2-1, the V gene TRBV5-1; the match to TRBD1 covers 10 bases. This CDR3 comprises 15 residues. The J segment lost 9 bases and the V segment lost 7 bases, leaving 13 bases of the junction unmatched. CDR1 SGHRS and CDR2 YFSETQ come from the germline V gene. The CDR3 here is CASGPTGTGVGEQFF. CDR3 nucleotide sequence: TGCGCCAGCGGCCCTACCGGGACAGGGGTGGGTGAGCAGTTCTTC.

This clonotype was counted many times. Its ends do not fully match the called genes, so a read error is possible. The rearrangement joins TRBV7-7 to TRBJ2-3; D unresolved. The germline gives CDR1 SSHAT, CDR2 FNYEAQ (reference sequence). This CDR3 comprises 16 residues. The CDR3 coding sequence is TGTGCTAGCAGCTTAGATCCCGGCGGTAGCACAGATACGCAGTATTTT. Translation gives CASSLDPGGSTDTQYF.